A selection of T cell receptor beta chains follows, all from one sample in a study of T cell repertoires in cytomegalovirus infection. TCRdb fed the reads into MiXCR, producing one record per CDR3 protein. The sample has 150,000 to 180,000 distinct CDR3 sequences; roughly a quarter are singletons. Sample: PBMCs. The source is a human donor in good health (CMV status not recorded). Some clones in this sample may be carry-over from other donors' samples. CDR3s include the opening cysteine and the closing phenylalanine or tryptophan. Each record gives: V gene, J gene, D gene, clone size, CDR3 DNA, CDR3 protein. The D gene is left open where the match is weak. Size is stated for part of the rows, as once, few or many counts, or as a class when the clone is expanded.

V gene: TRBV27
J gene: TRBJ2-2
D gene: -
clone size: -
CDR3 DNA: TGTGCCAGCAACTCCCTCACCGGGGAGCTGTTTTTT
CDR3 protein: CASNSLTGELFF

V gene: TRBV18
J gene: TRBJ2-5
D gene: -
clone size: -
CDR3 DNA: TGTGCCAGCGCGTCTCAAGAGACCCAGTACTTC
CDR3 protein: CASASQETQYF

V gene: TRBV7-2
J gene: TRBJ1-1
D gene: TRBD1
clone size: many
CDR3 DNA: TGTGCCAGCAGCTTGGGACAGTGGAACACTGAAGCTTTCTTT
CDR3 protein: CASSLGQWNTEAFF

V gene: TRBV6-2/TRBV6-3
J gene: TRBJ1-1
D gene: -
clone size: few
CDR3 DNA: TGTGCCAGCAGTTGGGGGAGCTACACTGAAGCTTTCTTT
CDR3 protein: CASSWGSYTEAFF

V gene: TRBV20-1
J gene: TRBJ2-1
D gene: -
clone size: few
CDR3 DNA: TGCAGTGCTTTCGATTTCTCCGGGAGCTCCTACAATGAGCAGTTCTTC
CDR3 protein: CSAFDFSGSSYNEQFF

V gene: TRBV5-1
J gene: TRBJ2-4
D gene: TRBD1
clone size: few
CDR3 DNA: TGCGCCAGCAGCTTGGTGGGACAGGGGGCTGGCATTCAGTACTTC
CDR3 protein: CASSLVGQGAGIQYF

V gene: TRBV6-2/TRBV6-3
J gene: TRBJ2-2
D gene: TRBD2
clone size: many
CDR3 DNA: TGTGCCAGCAGGAGGACTAGCGGGAACACCGGGGAGCTGTTTTTT
CDR3 protein: CASRRTSGNTGELFF

V gene: TRBV5-4
J gene: TRBJ2-3
D gene: TRBD2
clone size: -
CDR3 DNA: TGTGCCAGCAACTTTGGCGGGGGAGCCACAGATACGCAGTATTTT
CDR3 protein: CASNFGGGATDTQYF

V gene: TRBV28
J gene: TRBJ2-3
D gene: -
clone size: -
CDR3 DNA: TGTGCCAGCATGGCCGGCAGGGGATACTCTAGCACAGATACGCAGTATTTT
CDR3 protein: CASMAGRGYSSTDTQYF

V gene: TRBV7-2
J gene: TRBJ1-2
D gene: -
clone size: many
CDR3 DNA: TGTGCCAGCAGCTTAGATATCGGGCCCTATGGCTACACCTTC
CDR3 protein: CASSLDIGPYGYTF

V gene: TRBV14
J gene: TRBJ2-3
D gene: -
clone size: -
CDR3 DNA: TGTGCCAGCAGCCAATACCAGGGTTCAACAGATACGCAGTATTTT
CDR3 protein: CASSQYQGSTDTQYF

V gene: TRBV5-6
J gene: TRBJ2-3
D gene: TRBD2
clone size: -
CDR3 DNA: TGTGCCAGCAGCTTGTCGGGACTAGCAAGAGATACGCAGTATTTT
CDR3 protein: CASSLSGLARDTQYF

V gene: TRBV14
J gene: TRBJ2-2
D gene: -
clone size: -
CDR3 DNA: TGTGCCAGCAGCCAAGAGTTGAACACCGGGGAGCTGTTTTTT
CDR3 protein: CASSQELNTGELFF

V gene: TRBV7-2
J gene: TRBJ2-1
D gene: -
clone size: many
CDR3 DNA: TGTGCCAGCAGCCTGACTATCCCAGTCTACAATGAGCAGTTCTTC
CDR3 protein: CASSLTIPVYNEQFF

V gene: TRBV12-3/TRBV12-4
J gene: TRBJ2-5
D gene: -
clone size: many
CDR3 DNA: TGTGCCAGCAGTTTCTCGGGCGAGACCCAGTACTTC
CDR3 protein: CASSFSGETQYF

V gene: TRBV4-3
J gene: TRBJ2-1
D gene: TRBD2
clone size: once
CDR3 DNA: TGCGCCAGCAGCCAAGATACTAGCGGGAATAGCTACAATGAGCAGTTCTTC
CDR3 protein: CASSQDTSGNSYNEQFF

V gene: TRBV14
J gene: TRBJ2-1
D gene: TRBD2
clone size: few
CDR3 DNA: TGTGCCAGCAGCCGGGATGTCGGACTAGCGGGTTCCAATGAGCAGTTCTTC
CDR3 protein: CASSRDVGLAGSNEQFF

V gene: TRBV28
J gene: TRBJ2-1
D gene: -
clone size: -
CDR3 DNA: TGTGCCAGCAGCATACTGGGACTTTACAATGAGCAGTTCTTC
CDR3 protein: CASSILGLYNEQFF

V gene: TRBV28
J gene: TRBJ1-2
D gene: -
clone size: -
CDR3 DNA: TGTGCCAGCAGTCGGGAGGGGAACGGCTACACCTTC
CDR3 protein: CASSREGNGYTF

V gene: TRBV12-3/TRBV12-4
J gene: TRBJ1-5
D gene: -
clone size: few
CDR3 DNA: TGTGCCAGCAGTCCCCAACCGGATGTGCCCCAGCATTTT
CDR3 protein: CASSPQPDVPQHF

V gene: TRBV29-1
J gene: TRBJ2-2
D gene: -
clone size: -
CDR3 DNA: TGCAGCGTTCCGCTAAGAGGCGGGGAGCTGTTTTTT
CDR3 protein: CSVPLRGGELFF

V gene: TRBV7-2
J gene: TRBJ1-1
D gene: -
clone size: many
CDR3 DNA: TGTGCCAGCAGCTTAGTCGGGCGGAACACTGAAGCTTTCTTT
CDR3 protein: CASSLVGRNTEAFF

V gene: TRBV7-2
J gene: TRBJ2-1
D gene: -
clone size: many
CDR3 DNA: TGTGCCAGCAGCTTAGCGTTAGGTAGGGCGGGGGAGCAGTTCTTC
CDR3 protein: CASSLALGRAGEQFF

V gene: TRBV10-3
J gene: TRBJ1-1
D gene: -
clone size: -
CDR3 DNA: TGTGCCATCAGTGCGACAGTGAACACTGAAGCTTTCTTT
CDR3 protein: CAISATVNTEAFF

V gene: TRBV5-5
J gene: TRBJ2-1
D gene: TRBD1
clone size: many
CDR3 DNA: TGTGCCAGCAGCTTCGAGGGGGCAAGGATCTATGAGCAGTTCTTC
CDR3 protein: CASSFEGARIYEQFF

V gene: TRBV4-3
J gene: TRBJ2-3
D gene: TRBD1
clone size: few
CDR3 DNA: TGCGCCAGCAGCCCCACGGGACAGGGGGCGGGAGATACGCAGTATTTT
CDR3 protein: CASSPTGQGAGDTQYF

V gene: TRBV27
J gene: TRBJ2-7
D gene: TRBD2
clone size: few
CDR3 DNA: TGTGCCAGCAGTTTAAGGGCTAGCGGGCGACAATCCTACGAGCAGTACTTC
CDR3 protein: CASSLRASGRQSYEQYF

V gene: TRBV11-2
J gene: TRBJ2-5
D gene: TRBD2
clone size: -
CDR3 DNA: TGTGCCAGCAGCTTAGATTGGACTAGCGGGAGGCCTACCCAAGAGACCCAGTACTTC
CDR3 protein: CASSLDWTSGRPTQETQYF

V gene: TRBV7-2
J gene: TRBJ1-4
D gene: TRBD1
clone size: few
CDR3 DNA: TGTGCCAGCAGCTTTTCAGGGGGCGAGGGAAAACTGTTTTTT
CDR3 protein: CASSFSGGEGKLFF

V gene: TRBV7-6
J gene: TRBJ1-1
D gene: -
clone size: few
CDR3 DNA: TGTGCCAGCAGCTTAGGGGACGAGAACACTGAAGCTTTCTTT
CDR3 protein: CASSLGDENTEAFF

V gene: TRBV28
J gene: TRBJ1-4
D gene: -
clone size: few
CDR3 DNA: TGTGCCAGCAGTCGACAGGAAGCAACTAATGAAAAACTGTTTTTT
CDR3 protein: CASSRQEATNEKLFF

V gene: TRBV20-1
J gene: TRBJ1-6
D gene: -
clone size: -
CDR3 DNA: TGCAGTGCTAGAGGGGTGGAGGTGGGGGGTTCACCCCTCCACTTT
CDR3 protein: CSARGVEVGGSPLHF

V gene: TRBV9
J gene: TRBJ2-3
D gene: -
clone size: few
CDR3 DNA: TGTGCCAGCAGCGTCCTAGGTTTTGGAGATACGCAGTATTTT
CDR3 protein: CASSVLGFGDTQYF

V gene: TRBV28
J gene: TRBJ2-7
D gene: -
clone size: -
CDR3 DNA: TGTGCCAGCAGAGAATCGGGGTCAGGATACGAGCAGTACTTC
CDR3 protein: CASRESGSGYEQYF

V gene: TRBV3-1
J gene: TRBJ1-1
D gene: TRBD1
clone size: few
CDR3 DNA: TGTGCCAGCAGCCAAGGGGGGGCAGGGGGCGACTTCTTTGAAGCTTTCTTT
CDR3 protein: CASSQGGAGGDFFEAFF

V gene: TRBV29-1
J gene: TRBJ1-1
D gene: -
clone size: few
CDR3 DNA: TGCAGCGTCGGCGACATCTGGGGAGGAAACACTGAAGCTTTCTTT
CDR3 protein: CSVGDIWGGNTEAFF

V gene: TRBV6-2/TRBV6-3
J gene: TRBJ2-2
D gene: TRBD1
clone size: few
CDR3 DNA: TGTGCCAGTATCGAGGACAGGCTTTTAGCCACCGGGGAGCTGTTTTTT
CDR3 protein: CASIEDRLLATGELFF

V gene: TRBV20-1
J gene: TRBJ2-5
D gene: -
clone size: -
CDR3 DNA: TGCAGTGCTACCCTTTCACAGGGGGGGGAGACCCAGTACTTC
CDR3 protein: CSATLSQGGETQYF

V gene: TRBV7-2
J gene: TRBJ2-2
D gene: -
clone size: -
CDR3 DNA: TGTGCCAGCAGACCGGGACAATACACCGGGGAGCTGTTTTTT
CDR3 protein: CASRPGQYTGELFF

V gene: TRBV20-1
J gene: TRBJ2-7
D gene: TRBD2
clone size: few
CDR3 DNA: TGCAGTGCTAGACAGGGGCAGTCGGGGGGGCTCGAGCAGTACTTC
CDR3 protein: CSARQGQSGGLEQYF

V gene: TRBV4-2
J gene: TRBJ2-1
D gene: -
clone size: -
CDR3 DNA: TGTGCCAGCAGCCAAAGGGATGCAGGGGAAGGCAATGAGCAGTTCTTC
CDR3 protein: CASSQRDAGEGNEQFF

V gene: TRBV7-9
J gene: TRBJ1-1
D gene: -
clone size: few
CDR3 DNA: TGTGCCAGCAGCCGTTACTCCTCTTTGGACAGCGCACAGGAGCCATTT
CDR3 protein: CASSRYSSLDSAQEPF

V gene: TRBV7-2
J gene: TRBJ2-7
D gene: -
clone size: few
CDR3 DNA: TGTGCCAGCAGCTTAGATTTTAGGGGGATGAAATACTTC
CDR3 protein: CASSLDFRGMKYF

V gene: TRBV6-5
J gene: TRBJ2-5
D gene: TRBD2
clone size: -
CDR3 DNA: TGTGCCAGCAGTTACGCGGGAGGGGGAGAGACCCAGTACTTC
CDR3 protein: CASSYAGGGETQYF

V gene: TRBV11-2
J gene: TRBJ2-5
D gene: -
clone size: -
CDR3 DNA: TGTGCCAGCAGTGGGGGAGTCCAAGAGACCCAGTACTTC
CDR3 protein: CASSGGVQETQYF

V gene: TRBV29-1
J gene: TRBJ2-7
D gene: -
clone size: -
CDR3 DNA: TGCAGCGTGCAGAGAGAGTCCTACGAGCAGTACTTC
CDR3 protein: CSVQRESYEQYF

V gene: TRBV2
J gene: TRBJ2-1
D gene: TRBD2
clone size: -
CDR3 DNA: TGTGCCAGCAGCCAAGATGGGCTAGCGGTACCCAATGAGCAGTTCTTC
CDR3 protein: CASSQDGLAVPNEQFF

V gene: TRBV7-8
J gene: TRBJ2-5
D gene: TRBD1
clone size: few
CDR3 DNA: TGTGCCAGCAGCTTTTCGGTCGGGACAGGGGGAGAGACCCAGTACTTC
CDR3 protein: CASSFSVGTGGETQYF

V gene: TRBV27
J gene: TRBJ1-1
D gene: -
clone size: -
CDR3 DNA: TGTGCCAGCAGTTTGGATTCCCGGGGGAACACTGAAGCTTTCTTT
CDR3 protein: CASSLDSRGNTEAFF

V gene: TRBV7-3
J gene: TRBJ1-1
D gene: -
clone size: many
CDR3 DNA: TGTGCCAGCAGCTTATCAGGGTACACTGAAGCTTTCTTT
CDR3 protein: CASSLSGYTEAFF

V gene: TRBV20-1
J gene: TRBJ1-5
D gene: -
clone size: -
CDR3 DNA: TGCAGTGCTAGAGATGGTATGAGGGGCAATCAGCCCCAGCATTTT
CDR3 protein: CSARDGMRGNQPQHF

V gene: TRBV11-3
J gene: TRBJ2-1
D gene: TRBD2
clone size: few
CDR3 DNA: TGTGCCAGCAGCTTAGAACTAGCGGGGGGGCGGAATGAGCAGTTCTTC
CDR3 protein: CASSLELAGGRNEQFF